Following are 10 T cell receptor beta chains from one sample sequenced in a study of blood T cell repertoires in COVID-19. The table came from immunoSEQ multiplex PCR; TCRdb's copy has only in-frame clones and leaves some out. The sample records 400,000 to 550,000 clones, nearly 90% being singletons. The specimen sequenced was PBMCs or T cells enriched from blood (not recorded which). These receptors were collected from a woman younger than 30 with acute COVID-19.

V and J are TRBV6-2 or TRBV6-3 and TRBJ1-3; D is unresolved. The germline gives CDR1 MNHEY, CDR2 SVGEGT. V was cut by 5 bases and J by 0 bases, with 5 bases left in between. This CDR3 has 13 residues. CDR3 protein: CASSENSGNTIYF. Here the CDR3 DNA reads TGTGCCAGCAGTGAGAACTCTGGAAACACCATATATTTT.

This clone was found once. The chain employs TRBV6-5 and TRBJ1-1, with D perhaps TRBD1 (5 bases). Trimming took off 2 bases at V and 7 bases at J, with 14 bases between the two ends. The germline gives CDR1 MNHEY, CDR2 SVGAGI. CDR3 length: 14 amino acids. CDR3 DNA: TGTGCCAGCAGTTACGGGGGGAAGGCAGGTGAAGCTTTCTTT. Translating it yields CASSYGGKAGEAFF.

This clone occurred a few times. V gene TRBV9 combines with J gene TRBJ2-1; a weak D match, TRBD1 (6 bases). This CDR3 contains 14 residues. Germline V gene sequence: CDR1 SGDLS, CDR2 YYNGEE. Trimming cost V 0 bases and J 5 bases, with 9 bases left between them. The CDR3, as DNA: TGTGCCAGCAGCGTAGAGGGGGAGCACAATGAGCAGTTCTTC. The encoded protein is CASSVEGEHNEQFF.

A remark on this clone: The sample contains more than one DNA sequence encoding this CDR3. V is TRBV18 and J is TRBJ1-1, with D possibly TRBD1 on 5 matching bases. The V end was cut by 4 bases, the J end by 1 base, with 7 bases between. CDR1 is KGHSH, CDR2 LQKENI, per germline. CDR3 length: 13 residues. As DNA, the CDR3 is TGTGCCAGCTCACGGACACCGAACACTGAAGCTTTCTTT. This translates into CASSRTPNTEAFF.

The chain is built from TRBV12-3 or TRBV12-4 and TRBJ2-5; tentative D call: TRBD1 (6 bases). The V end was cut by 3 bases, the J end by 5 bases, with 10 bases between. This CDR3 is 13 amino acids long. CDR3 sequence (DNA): TGTGCCAGCAGTTTTGGGGGCCGCGAGACCCAGTACTTC. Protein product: CASSFGGRETQYF.

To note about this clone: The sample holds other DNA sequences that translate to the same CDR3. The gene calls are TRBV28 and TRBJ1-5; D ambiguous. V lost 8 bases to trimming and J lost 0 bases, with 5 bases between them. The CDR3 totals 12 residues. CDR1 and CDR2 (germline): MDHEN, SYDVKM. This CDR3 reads CASRDSNQPQHF. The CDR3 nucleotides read TGTGCCAGCCGGGATAGCAATCAGCCCCAGCATTTT.

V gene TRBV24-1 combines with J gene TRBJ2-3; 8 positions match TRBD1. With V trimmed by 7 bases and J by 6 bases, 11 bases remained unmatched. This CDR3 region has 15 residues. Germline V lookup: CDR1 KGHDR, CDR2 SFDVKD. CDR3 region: CATSSTGDRRDTQYF. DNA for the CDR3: TGTGCCACCAGCTCGACAGGGGATAGGAGGGATACGCAGTATTTT.

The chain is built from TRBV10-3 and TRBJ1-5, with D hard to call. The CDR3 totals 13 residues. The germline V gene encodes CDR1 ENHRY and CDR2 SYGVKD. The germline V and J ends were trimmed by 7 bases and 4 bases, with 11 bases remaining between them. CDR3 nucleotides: TGTGCCATCAACGAGACACCTAATCAGCCCCAGCATTTT. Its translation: CAINETPNQPQHF.

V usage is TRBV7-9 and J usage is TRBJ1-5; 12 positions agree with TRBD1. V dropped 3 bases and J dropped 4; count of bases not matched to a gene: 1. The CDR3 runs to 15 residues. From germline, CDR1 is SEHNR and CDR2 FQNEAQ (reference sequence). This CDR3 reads CASSLGQGANQPQHF. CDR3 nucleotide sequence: TGTGCCAGCAGCTTGGGACAGGGGGCAAATCAGCCCCAGCATTTT.

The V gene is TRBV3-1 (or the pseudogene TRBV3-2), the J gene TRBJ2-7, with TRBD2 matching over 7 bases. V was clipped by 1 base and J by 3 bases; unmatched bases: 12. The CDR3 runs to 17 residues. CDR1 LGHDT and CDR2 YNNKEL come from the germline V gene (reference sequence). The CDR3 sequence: CASSQARTPRGIYEQYF. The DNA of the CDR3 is TGTGCCAGCAGCCAAGCTAGGACTCCGCGGGGGATCTACGAGCAGTACTTC.